This T cell receptor (beta chain) was captured by sequencing in a study of neurological immune-mediated disorders. Study results and caveats: CDR3 amino acid sequences of expanded clones were not shared across subjects, a result suggesting private repertoires in all groups.

The cDNA was synthesized by means of template-switch 5'RACE, which was carried out with 10-nucleotide random UMIs. TCRdb passed the 5' RACE reads through MiXCR, listing each CDR3 protein once. Counted here are approximately 85,000 distinct CDR3 sequences, roughly 13% occurring once; the ten biggest clones make up approximately 4.5%. The CDR3 extends over 11 amino acids. Germline V CDR1 and CDR2: SQVTM, ANQGSEA. V was pared by 4 bases and J by 9 bases, with 10 bases between. Stated time point: longitudinal time-point 2. Unsorted libraries were prepared from 2 million PBMCs that had been stored at -80 C. This clonotype was found many times. Its antigen is undetermined.

The sequenced material came from PBMCs. The source is a female donor with HTLV-1-associated myelopathy (HAM/TSP). This chain links TRBV29-1 with TRBJ1-3; D is uncertain. The DNA for the CDR3 is TGCAGCGTTGGGGTGGGAGGCACCATATATTTT. It codes for CSVGVGGTIYF.